This T cell receptor beta chain was observed in a study of CD4 T cells in relation to SARS-CoV-2 and coronaviruses. Looking at the study overall: TCR beta CDR3s were sequenced after approximately ten-day antigen culture of PBMCs. Controls used an HIV-1 Nef peptide pool or no peptide. Overall study results and limits: Crossreactive clones expanded significantly less to SARS-CoV-2 than monoreactive clones. Each donor contributed either pre-pandemic or post-infection samples, not both.

Only in-frame clones appear in the TCRdb table, and some are missing; sequencing was by immunoSEQ multiplex PCR. The repertoire holds 20,000 to 25,000 clones, 75% to 85% seen once, with over 9% in the top ten. This clone is a singleton in its sample. Its antigen is unknown. The V gene's germline CDR1 is SGHRS and CDR2 YFSETQ. This CDR3 spans 14 amino acids. V lost 5 bases to trimming and J lost 6 bases; unmatched junction nucleotides: 11. Before the COVID-19 pandemic, during about 2010-2018, CD4+ T cells were taken from unexposed donors. The cells were cultured for about ten days before CD4+ T cells were isolated.

Sequenced sample: CD4+ T cells from PBMCs, cultured in vitro. The chain links TRBV5-1 to TRBJ2-7; 7 bases fit TRBD2. The clonotype originates from a human donor in good health. CDR3 residues: CASSGEGGPLEQYF. CDR3 DNA: TGCGCCAGCAGTGGCGAGGGAGGGCCACTCGAGCAGTACTTC.